Listed below are T cell receptor beta chains from one sample, sequenced in a study of lymphopenia after photon versus proton radiotherapy. Data came from immunoSEQ multiplex PCR; TCRdb stores just in-frame clones and leaves some out. This table holds about 160,000 clones, roughly nine tenths found once. The input for sequencing was peripheral blood, taken from a patient treated with photon-based radiotherapy. Receptors were obtained from a man between 45 and 60 years old with gastric cancer. Each CDR3 is given with its conserved first and last residue. The D gene is left open where the match is weak. Clone size appears in some rows only: once, few, many, or a class for an expanded clone.

d_call clone_size j_call v_call cdr3_nt cdr3_aa
. few TRBJ1-5 TRBV6-1 TGTGCCAGCAGTGAAGCGCTAGGACAGAGTTATAGCAATCAGCCCCAGCATTTT CASSEALGQSYSNQPQHF
TRBD1 once TRBJ1-2 TRBV6-5 TGTGCCAGCAGTTACGACAGGGTAGCGGTTGGCTACACCTTC CASSYDRVAVGYTF
. . TRBJ1-2 TRBV4-1 TGCGCCAGCAGCCAAGGGTCGGACTCTGGAGTCTATGGCTACACCTTC CASSQGSDSGVYGYTF
. . TRBJ2-2 TRBV9 TGTGCCAGCAGAGGACCCATTTCAACCGGGGAGCTGTTTTTT CASRGPISTGELFF
. . TRBJ2-3 TRBV6-5 TGTGCCAGCAGTTACTCATCCGGCAGCACAGATACGCAGTATTTT CASSYSSGSTDTQYF
TRBD2 . TRBJ2-7 TRBV5-6 TGTGCCAGCAGCTCCTGGGAGGGACTAGCGGTCTACGAGCAGTACTTC CASSSWEGLAVYEQYF
. . TRBJ2-5 TRBV6-5 TGTGCCAGCAGTGCCGGGACAATCCAAGAGACCCAGTACTTC CASSAGTIQETQYF
. . TRBJ1-1 TRBV18 TGTGCCAGCTCACCAAAACTGAACACTGAAGCTTTCTTT CASSPKLNTEAFF
TRBD2 . TRBJ2-2 TRBV7-8 TGTGCCAGCAGCCCGCCGGGAGGGGCCACCGGGGAGCTGTTTTTT CASSPPGGATGELFF
. . TRBJ1-4 TRBV30 TGTGCCTGGAGCGCGACTGAGAATGAAAAACTGTTTTTT CAWSATENEKLFF
. many TRBJ2-7 TRBV5-4 TGTGCCAGCAGCTTCGCGGGCAGGGACGAGCAGTACTTC CASSFAGRDEQYF
TRBD2 many TRBJ2-2 TRBV27 TGTGCCAGCAGTCCCTGGGGAGCGGGATTCACCGGGGAGCTGTTTTTT CASSPWGAGFTGELFF
. . TRBJ2-7 TRBV7-9 TGTGCCAGCAGCTTAGTCGGACAAGCCTACGAGCAGTACTTC CASSLVGQAYEQYF
. once TRBJ1-1 TRBV27 TGTGCCAGCAGTTTAGGAAGGGACACTGAAGCTTTCTTT CASSLGRDTEAFF
TRBD2 . TRBJ2-3 TRBV4-1 TGCGCCAGCAGCCAAGATACCGGGACTAGCCGTACGCAGTATTTT CASSQDTGTSRTQYF
. . TRBJ1-3 TRBV7-8 TGTGCCAGCAGTTTAACAGGCTTCTCTGGAAACACCATATATTTT CASSLTGFSGNTIYF
TRBD1 . TRBJ1-4 TRBV19 TGTGCCGCTTCGGGAACAGGGGGAAATGAAAAACTGTTTTTT CAASGTGGNEKLFF
. once TRBJ2-7 TRBV5-1 TGCGCCAGCAGCACTGAACACGTCTCCTACGAGCAGTACTTC CASSTEHVSYEQYF
TRBD1 . TRBJ2-7 TRBV4-2 TGTGCCAGCAGCCGACAGGGGACGGTCGAGCAGTACTTC CASSRQGTVEQYF
TRBD1 . TRBJ1-1 TRBV28 TGTGCCAGCAGTTCTACAGGGGGCCCCGACACTGAAGCTTTCTTT CASSSTGGPDTEAFF
. . TRBJ2-2 TRBV28 TGTGCCAGCAGTTTATGGGTGGGCGTCACCGGGGAGCTGTTTTTT CASSLWVGVTGELFF
. . TRBJ1-1 TRBV28 TGTGCCAGCAGTTTACAGCGGACACCAAACACTGAAGCTTTCTTT CASSLQRTPNTEAFF
TRBD2 . TRBJ2-3 TRBV10-3 TGTGCCATCAGTGACGGGAGCGGGAGCCGCACAGATACGCAGTATTTT CAISDGSGSRTDTQYF
TRBD2 . TRBJ2-5 TRBV7-9 TGTGCCAGCAGCTTAGCGGGACTAGCGGGAGGAGAGACCCAGTACTTC CASSLAGLAGGETQYF
TRBD1 once TRBJ2-7 TRBV4-2 TGTGCCAGCAGCCCCACGCAGGGGGCCTACGAGCAGTACTTC CASSPTQGAYEQYF
. . TRBJ2-4 TRBV5-1 TGCGCCAGCAGCGATGACAGGTCTAACATTCAGTACTTC CASSDDRSNIQYF
. once TRBJ2-7 TRBV6-5 TGTGCCAGCAGCCAAGGAGACGAGCAGTACTTC CASSQGDEQYF
. . TRBJ2-7 TRBV12-5 TGTGCTAGTGGTTTGCCCCGTGGAGGCCCCTACGAGCAGTACTTC CASGLPRGGPYEQYF
. . TRBJ1-2 TRBV27 TGTGCCAGCAGTTTGACGGCAGGGTTTGGCTACACCTTC CASSLTAGFGYTF
TRBD1 . TRBJ2-7 TRBV7-2 TGTGCCAGCAGCCCAGACCCCGGGACAGGGTTTTACGAGCAGTACTTC CASSPDPGTGFYEQYF
TRBD2 . TRBJ2-3 TRBV25-1 TGTGCCAGCAGTGAACCTCCCGGGACTAGCGGATCCCAGTCGCAGTATTTT CASSEPPGTSGSQSQYF
TRBD1 . TRBJ1-4 TRBV19 TGTGCCAGTACTACGACAGGGAAGGTTGAAAAACTGTTTTTT CASTTTGKVEKLFF
. . TRBJ2-3 TRBV2 TGTGCCAGCAGGTCCCGGCAGCTTGCTGCAGATACGCAGTATTTT CASRSRQLAADTQYF
TRBD1 . TRBJ2-1 TRBV5-1 TGCGCCAGCAGCTTGGAGGGACAGGATTACAATGAGCAGTTCTTC CASSLEGQDYNEQFF
TRBD2 once TRBJ2-1 TRBV6-5 TGTGCCAGCAGCCGTCTAGCGGGAGGGGTCAATGAGCAGTTCTTC CASSRLAGGVNEQFF
TRBD1 . TRBJ2-1 TRBV19 TGTGCCAGTAGTATTCACCCCTTGGGACAGGACAATGAGCAGTTCTTC CASSIHPLGQDNEQFF
TRBD1 . TRBJ1-1 TRBV7-2 TGTGCCAGCAGCTTAGGGGACAGGGGGCTTCAGAACACTGAAGCTTTCTTT CASSLGDRGLQNTEAFF
. . TRBJ2-5 TRBV9 TGTGCCAGCAGCGTAGCTACCCTGGAGACCCAGTACTTC CASSVATLETQYF
. . TRBJ2-7 TRBV10-3 TGTGCCATCCGGGGCCCCTTCTCCTACGAGCAGTACTTC CAIRGPFSYEQYF
. . TRBJ2-5 TRBV19 TGTGCCAGTAGTACGGTCTGGGGGGAGACCCAGTACTTC CASSTVWGETQYF
TRBD1 . TRBJ2-1 TRBV30 TGTGCCTGGAGTAGGGGACAGAAGGATGAGCAGTTCTTC CAWSRGQKDEQFF
. . TRBJ2-3 TRBV29-1 TGCAGCGTTGAAGACGGGGATACGCAGTATTTT CSVEDGDTQYF
. . TRBJ2-3 TRBV9 TGTGCCAGCAGCGCCCGTCGGGCCTATAGCACAGATACGCAGTATTTT CASSARRAYSTDTQYF
. few TRBJ2-6 TRBV6-5 TGTGCCAGCAGGGGCTCTGGGGCCAACGTCCTGACTTTC CASRGSGANVLTF
. . TRBJ1-1 TRBV4-2 TGTGCCAGCAGCCAAGTGGGGAATGAAGCTTTCTTT CASSQVGNEAFF
TRBD1 . TRBJ2-1 TRBV7-9 TGTGCCAGCAGCTTAGCGCGGGGACAGGGGGCGGGTGAGCAGTTCTTC CASSLARGQGAGEQFF
TRBD2 . TRBJ2-1 TRBV4-2 TGTGCCAGCAGCCCACGCCCGGCCGGGACTAGCGATGAGCAGTTCTTC CASSPRPAGTSDEQFF
TRBD2 . TRBJ2-7 TRBV27 TGTGCCAGCAGTTCCGGGAGTAGCGGGAGGAAGCAGTACTTC CASSSGSSGRKQYF
TRBD1 . TRBJ2-7 TRBV6-1 TGTGCCAGCAGTCCAAACCGGGACAGGGGAAAAGAGCAGTACTTC CASSPNRDRGKEQYF
. . TRBJ2-7 TRBV5-1 TGCGCCAGCAGCCCCACCAGAGGGGACTACGAGCAGTACTTC CASSPTRGDYEQYF
TRBD1 . TRBJ2-7 TRBV4-1 TGCGCCAGCAGCCATGGACAGGCGACCTACGAGCAGTACTTC CASSHGQATYEQYF